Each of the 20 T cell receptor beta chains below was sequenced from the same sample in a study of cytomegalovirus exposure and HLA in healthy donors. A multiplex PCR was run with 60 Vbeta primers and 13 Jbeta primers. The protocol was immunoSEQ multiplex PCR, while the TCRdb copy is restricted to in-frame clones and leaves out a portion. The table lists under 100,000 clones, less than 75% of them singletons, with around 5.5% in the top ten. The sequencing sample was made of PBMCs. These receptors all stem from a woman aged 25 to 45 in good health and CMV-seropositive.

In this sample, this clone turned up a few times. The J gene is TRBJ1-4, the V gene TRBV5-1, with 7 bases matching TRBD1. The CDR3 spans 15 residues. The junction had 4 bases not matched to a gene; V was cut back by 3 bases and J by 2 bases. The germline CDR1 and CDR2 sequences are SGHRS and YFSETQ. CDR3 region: CASSSEQGTNEKLFF. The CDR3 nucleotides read TGCGCCAGCAGCTCGGAACAGGGGACTAATGAAAAACTGTTTTTT. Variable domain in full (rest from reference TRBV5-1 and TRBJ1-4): KAGVTQTPRYLIKTRGQQVTLSCSPISGHRSVSWYQQTPGQGLQFLFEYFSETQRNKGNFPGRFSGRQFSNSRSEMNVSTLELGDSALYLCASSSEQGTNEKLFFGSGTQLSVL.

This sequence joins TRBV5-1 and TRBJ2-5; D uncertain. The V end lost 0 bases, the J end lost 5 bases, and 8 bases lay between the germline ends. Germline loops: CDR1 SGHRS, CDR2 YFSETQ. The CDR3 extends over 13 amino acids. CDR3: CASSLGAAETQYF. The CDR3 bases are TGCGCCAGCAGCTTGGGTGCGGCCGAGACCCAGTACTTC.

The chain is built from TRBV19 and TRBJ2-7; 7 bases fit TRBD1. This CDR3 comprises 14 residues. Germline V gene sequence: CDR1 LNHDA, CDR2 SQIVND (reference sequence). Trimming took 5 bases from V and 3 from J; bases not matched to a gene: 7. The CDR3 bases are TGTGCCAGTAGTTTCATGACAGGGAACTACGAGCAGTACTTC. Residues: CASSFMTGNYEQYF.

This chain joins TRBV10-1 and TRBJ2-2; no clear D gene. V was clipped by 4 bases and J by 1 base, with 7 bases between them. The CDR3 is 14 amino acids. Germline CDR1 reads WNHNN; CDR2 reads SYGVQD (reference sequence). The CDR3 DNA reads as TGCGCCAGCAGTGTGGAGATGAACACCGGGGAGCTGTTTTTT. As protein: CASSVEMNTGELFF.

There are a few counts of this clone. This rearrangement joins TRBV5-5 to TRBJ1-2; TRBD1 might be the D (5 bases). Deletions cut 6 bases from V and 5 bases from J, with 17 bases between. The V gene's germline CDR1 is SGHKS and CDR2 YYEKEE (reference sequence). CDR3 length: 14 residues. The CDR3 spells CASTPREGTYGYTF. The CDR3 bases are TGTGCCAGCACCCCCCGGGAAGGGACTTATGGCTACACCTTC.

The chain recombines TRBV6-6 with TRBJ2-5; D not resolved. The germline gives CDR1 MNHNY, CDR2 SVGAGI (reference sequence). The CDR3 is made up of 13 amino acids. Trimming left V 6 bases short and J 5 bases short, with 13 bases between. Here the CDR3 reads CASSGLGVETQYF. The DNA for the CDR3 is TGTGCCAGCAGCGGGTTAGGAGTGGAGACCCAGTACTTC.

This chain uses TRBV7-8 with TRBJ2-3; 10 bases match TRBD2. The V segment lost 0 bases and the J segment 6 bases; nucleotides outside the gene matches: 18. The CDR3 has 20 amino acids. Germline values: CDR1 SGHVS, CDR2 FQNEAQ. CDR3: CASSLALVSGGATGADTQYF. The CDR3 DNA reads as TGTGCCAGCAGCTTAGCCCTAGTGAGCGGGGGGGCGACTGGGGCGGATACGCAGTATTTT.

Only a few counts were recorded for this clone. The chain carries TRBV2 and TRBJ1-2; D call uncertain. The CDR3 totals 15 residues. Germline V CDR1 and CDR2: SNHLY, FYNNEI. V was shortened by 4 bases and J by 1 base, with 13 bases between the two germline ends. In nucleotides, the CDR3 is TGTGCCAGCAGTGGAGGCCCCGACGGTAACTATGGCTACACCTTC. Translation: CASSGGPDGNYGYTF.

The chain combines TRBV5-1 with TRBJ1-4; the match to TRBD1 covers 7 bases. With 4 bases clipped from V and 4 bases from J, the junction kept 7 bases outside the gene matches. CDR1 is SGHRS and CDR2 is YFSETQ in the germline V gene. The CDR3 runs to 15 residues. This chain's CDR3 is CASSPRTGGNEKLFF. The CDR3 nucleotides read TGCGCCAGCAGCCCCCGGACAGGCGGTAATGAAAAACTGTTTTTT.

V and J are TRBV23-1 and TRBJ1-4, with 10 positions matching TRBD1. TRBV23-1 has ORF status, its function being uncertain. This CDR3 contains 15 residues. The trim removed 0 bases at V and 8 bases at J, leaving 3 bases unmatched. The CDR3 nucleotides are TGCGCCAGCAGTCAATCGGACAGGGGGTTGGAAAAACTGTTTTTT. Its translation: CASSQSDRGLEKLFF.

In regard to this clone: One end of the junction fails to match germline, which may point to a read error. CDR3 sequence (DNA): TGTGCCAGCAGCCTAGCCGGGACTAGCAGAGATACGCAGTATTTT. Translating it yields CASSLAGTSRDTQYF. This chain connects TRBV5-6 to TRBJ2-3, with 9 bases aligning to TRBD2. The CDR3 is made up of 15 amino acids. The germline V gene has CDR1 SGHDT and CDR2 YYEEEE.

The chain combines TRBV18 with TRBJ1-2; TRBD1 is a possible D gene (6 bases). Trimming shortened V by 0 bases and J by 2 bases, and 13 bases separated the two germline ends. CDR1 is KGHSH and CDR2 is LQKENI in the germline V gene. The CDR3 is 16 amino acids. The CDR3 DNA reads TGTGCCAGCTCACCACCGGAATCACAGGGCAACTATGGCTACACCTTC. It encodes CASSPPESQGNYGYTF. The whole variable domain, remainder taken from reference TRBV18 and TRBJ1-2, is NAGVMQNPRHLVRRRGQEARLRCSPMKGHSHVYWYRQLPEEGLKFMVYLQKENIIDESGMPKERFSAEFPKEGPSILRIQQVVRGDSAAYFCASSPPESQGNYGYTFGSGTRLTVV.

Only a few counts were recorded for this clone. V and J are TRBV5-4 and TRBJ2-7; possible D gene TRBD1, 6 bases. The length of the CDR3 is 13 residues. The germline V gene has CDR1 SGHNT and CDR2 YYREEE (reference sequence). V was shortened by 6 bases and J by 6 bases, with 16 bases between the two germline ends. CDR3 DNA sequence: TGTGCCAGCACCTCACAGGGTTTTGGCGAGCAGTACTTC. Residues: CASTSQGFGEQYF. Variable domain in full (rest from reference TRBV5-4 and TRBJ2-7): ETGVTQSPTHLIKTRGQQVTLRCSSQSGHNTVSWYQQALGQGPQFIFQYYREEENGRGNFPPRFSGLQFPNYSSELNVNALELDDSALYLCASTSQGFGEQYFGPGTRLTVT.

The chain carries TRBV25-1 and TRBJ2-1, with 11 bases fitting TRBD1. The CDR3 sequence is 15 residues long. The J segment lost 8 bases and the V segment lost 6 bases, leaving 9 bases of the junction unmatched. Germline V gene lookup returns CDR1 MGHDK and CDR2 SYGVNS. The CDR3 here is CASRTGQGALDEQFF. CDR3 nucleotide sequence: TGTGCCAGCAGAACCGGACAGGGGGCCTTGGATGAGCAGTTCTTC. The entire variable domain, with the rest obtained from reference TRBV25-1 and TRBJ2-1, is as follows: EADIYQTPRYLVIGTGKKITLECSQTMGHDKMYWYQQDPGMELHLIHYSYGVNSTEKGDLSSESTVSRIRTEHFPLTLESARPSHTSQYLCASRTGQGALDEQFFGPGTRLTVL.

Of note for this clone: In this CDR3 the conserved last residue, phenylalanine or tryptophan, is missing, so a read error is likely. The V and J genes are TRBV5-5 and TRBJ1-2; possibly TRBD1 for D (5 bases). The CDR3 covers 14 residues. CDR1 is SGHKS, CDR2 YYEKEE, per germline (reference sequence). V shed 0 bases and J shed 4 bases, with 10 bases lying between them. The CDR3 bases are TGTGCCAGCAGCTTGGACTGGACAACCTATGGCTACACCCTC. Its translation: CASSLDWTTYGYTL.

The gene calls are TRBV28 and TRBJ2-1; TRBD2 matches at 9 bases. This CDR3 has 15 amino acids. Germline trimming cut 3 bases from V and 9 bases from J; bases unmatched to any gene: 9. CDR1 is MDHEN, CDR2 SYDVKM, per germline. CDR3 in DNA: TGTGCCAGCAGTTTCGGGCTAGCGGGGCGTGGTGAGCAGTTCTTC. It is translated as CASSFGLAGRGEQFF.

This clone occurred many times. The CDR3 sequence is CATSRRFQGRSLRGNQPQHF. In DNA form, the CDR3 reads TGTGCCACCAGCAGAAGATTCCAGGGGCGTAGTTTAAGAGGCAATCAGCCCCAGCATTTT. The genes are TRBV15 and TRBJ1-5, with a tentative D call TRBD1 (6 bases). CDR1 and CDR2 (germline): LNHNV, YYDKDF (reference sequence). V lost 2 bases, J lost 2 bases, and 25 bases lay in between. CDR3 length equals 20 residues.

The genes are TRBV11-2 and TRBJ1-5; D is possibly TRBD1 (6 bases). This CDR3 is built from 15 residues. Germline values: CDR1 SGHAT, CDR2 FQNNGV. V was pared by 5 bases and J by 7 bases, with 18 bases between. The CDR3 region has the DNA TGTGCCAGCAGCCCTCAGGGAGGGGGTCAGCAGCCCCAGCATTTT. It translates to CASSPQGGGQQPQHF.

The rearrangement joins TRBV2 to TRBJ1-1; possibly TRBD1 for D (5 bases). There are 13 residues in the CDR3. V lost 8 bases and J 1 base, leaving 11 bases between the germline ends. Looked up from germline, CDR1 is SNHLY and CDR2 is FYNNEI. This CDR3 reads CASQGRTNTEAFF. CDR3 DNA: TGTGCCAGCCAGGGCAGGACGAACACTGAAGCTTTCTTT.

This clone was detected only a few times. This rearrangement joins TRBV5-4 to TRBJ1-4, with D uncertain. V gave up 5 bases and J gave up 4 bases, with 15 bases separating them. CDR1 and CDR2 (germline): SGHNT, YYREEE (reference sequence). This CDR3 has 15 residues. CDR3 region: CASSLRSAVNEKLFF. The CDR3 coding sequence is TGTGCCAGCAGTCTGAGGTCCGCAGTTAATGAAAAACTGTTTTTT.